A single sample gave rise to the 2 T cell receptor beta chains below, sequenced in a study of Ad26.COV2.S vaccination and SARS-CoV-2 variants. Noted treatment: roughly 19 received Ad26.COV2.S at low or high dose, single or two shots; about 5 received placebo; per-sample allocation not given. Specimens were obtained on day 63 following the first vaccine or placebo injection. This table comes from immunoSEQ multiplex PCR, and its TCRdb copy is limited to in-frame clones, with some not included. The table lists around 240,000 clones, approximately 87% of them singletons, with about 11% in the top ten. Sequenced here: peripheral blood, sampled in a trial of Ad26.COV2.S vaccine versus placebo. The receptors shown here come from a person aged 18-60 years who received the Ad26.COV2.S COVID-19 vaccine or a placebo.

The rearrangement links TRBV4-3 to TRBJ1-1; D not certain. Germline V gene data show CDR1 as LGHNA and CDR2 as YSLEER. The CDR3 has 15 amino acids. V shed 0 bases and J shed 1 base, with 9 bases lying between them. The CDR3 DNA follows: TGCGCCAGCAGCCAAGACAAACGGGGGAACACTGAAGCTTTCTTT. This codes for CASSQDKRGNTEAFF.

The gene calls are TRBV11-3 and TRBJ2-1, with D unclear. The germline V gene has CDR1 SGHNT and CDR2 YENEEA. V dropped 1 base and J dropped 0 bases, with 7 bases sitting between them. The CDR3 has 15 amino acids. Here the CDR3 reads CASSLVGSSYNEQFF. In DNA, the CDR3 is TGTGCCAGCAGCTTAGTAGGGTCCTCCTACAATGAGCAGTTCTTC. The full variable domain, with the rest looked up from reference TRBV11-3 and TRBJ2-1, is EAGVVQSPRYKIIEKKQPVAFWCNPISGHNTLYWYLQNLGQGPELLIRYENEEAVDDSQLPKDRFSAERLKGVDSTLKIQPAELGDSAVYLCASSLVGSSYNEQFFGPGTRLTVL.